The 15 T cell receptor beta chains given below trace back to one sample, sequenced in a study of blood T cell repertoires in COVID-19 (dated by TCRdb to the early 2020s). Libraries were built with the immunoSEQ multiplex PCR assay. TCRdb holds this immuneACCESS table with in-frame rearrangements only. Some clones are missing; in checked studies, unresolved V genes explain under half, and the rest has no known cause. Counted in this sample were about 150,000 clones; 65% to 90% of them appeared once. 9.5% to 13% of the sample is held by the ten biggest clonotypes. Sample: peripheral blood. The source is a woman aged 55-69 years with COVID-19, enrolled during active disease.

This clone came up once. This rearrangement joins TRBV3-1 (or the pseudogene TRBV3-2) to TRBJ2-1; 8 positions match TRBD1. J gave up 9 bases and V 4 bases, and 11 bases lay outside the gene matches. Germline CDR1 is LGHDT and CDR2 is YNNKEL (reference sequence). This CDR3 comprises 15 residues. The CDR3 region has the DNA TGTGCCAGCAGCCCAGGGGGCATGGGGGCTGGTGAGCAGTTCTTC. Translating it yields CASSPGGMGAGEQFF.

A single count supports this clone. The chain combines TRBV5-1 with TRBJ1-6, with D perhaps matching TRBD1 (6 bases). Germline V gives CDR1 SGHRS, CDR2 YFSETQ. The CDR3 has 16 amino acids. V was pared by 0 bases and J by 14 bases, with 21 bases between. CDR3 DNA sequence: TGCGCCAGCAGCTTGGTTCCCACAGGGATGGTATCGGCCCTCCACTTT. Translation: CASSLVPTGMVSALHF.

This clone was picked up a small number of times. The rearrangement uses TRBV24-1 and TRBJ2-2, with TRBD2 matching 11 bases. Germline lookup yields CDR1 KGHDR and CDR2 SFDVKD. The CDR3 covers 16 residues. V shed 3 bases, J shed 3 bases, and the junction held 2 bases outside the gene matches. The CDR3 here is CATSDPGLADTGELFF. Here the CDR3 DNA reads TGTGCCACCAGTGATCCGGGACTAGCGGACACCGGGGAGCTGTTTTTT.

The rearrangement links TRBV10-3 to TRBJ1-1; D is undetermined. The CDR3 sequence is 14 residues long. Germline CDR1 and CDR2: ENHRY and SYGVKD. Trimming pared 4 bases from V and 0 bases from J, leaving 9 bases between. The CDR3 sequence is CAISGPGVNTEAFF. In nucleotides, the CDR3 is TGTGCCATCAGTGGACCGGGAGTGAACACTGAAGCTTTCTTT.

V is TRBV28 and J is TRBJ1-4; no firm D call. The CDR3 runs 11 residues. Germline CDR1 MDHEN, CDR2 SYDVKM. Between the trimmed V and J ends, which lost 2 bases and 8 bases, there was a span of 3 bases. CDR3 sequence: CASSLSEKLFF. The CDR3 coding sequence is TGTGCCAGCAGTTTAAGCGAAAAACTGTTTTTT. The whole variable domain, remainder taken from reference TRBV28 and TRBJ1-4, is DVKVTQSSRYLVKRTGEKVFLECVQDMDHENMFWYRQDPGLGLRLIYFSYDVKMKEKGDIPEGYSVSREKKERFSLILESASTNQTSMYLCASSLSEKLFFGSGTQLSVL.

This clone came up a few times. The chain links TRBV5-1 to TRBJ1-4, with a tentative D call TRBD1 (5 bases). The CDR3 loop spans 14 amino acids. Deletions cut 5 bases from V and 8 bases from J, with 16 bases between. Germline V gives CDR1 SGHRS, CDR2 YFSETQ. The CDR3 sequence: CASSSSGIKEKLFF. The CDR3 DNA reads as TGCGCCAGCAGTTCATCAGGGATAAAGGAAAAACTGTTTTTT.

J is TRBJ2-5 and V is TRBV29-1, with a possible D match to TRBD1 (5 bases). CDR1 and CDR2 (germline): SQVTM, ANQGSEA. The V gene lost 6 bases and the J gene lost 4 bases, with 12 bases spanning the gap. This CDR3 contains 12 residues. The CDR3 DNA reads as TGCAGCGTCGCGTCCCAGGGAGAGACCCAGTACTTC. Translating gives CSVASQGETQYF. Full variable domain (rest looked up from reference TRBV29-1 and TRBJ2-5): SAVISQKPSRDICQRGTSLTIQCQVDSQVTMMFWYRQQPGQSLTLIATANQGSEATYESGFVIDKFPISRPNLTFSTLTVSNMSPEDSSIYLCSVASQGETQYFGPGTRLLVL.

The chain recombines TRBV9 with TRBJ1-2, with D tentatively TRBD1 (6 bases). The germline V gene has CDR1 SGDLS and CDR2 YYNGEE. The CDR3 totals 13 residues. Trimming pared 2 bases from V and 6 bases from J, leaving 11 bases between. CDR3 loop: CASSVGDIHGYTF. DNA for the CDR3: TGTGCCAGCAGCGTGGGGGACATCCATGGCTACACCTTC.

The CDR3 DNA reads TGTGCCAGCGAAACTAGCGGTGACAATGAGCAGTTCTTC. Protein: CASETSGDNEQFF. The V call is TRBV7-2, the J call TRBJ2-1; 8 bases align to TRBD2. Trimming cost V 8 bases and J 5 bases; bases outside gene matches: 5. Germline values: CDR1 SGHTA, CDR2 FQGNSA. The CDR3 runs 13 residues.

This chain uses TRBV10-1 with TRBJ2-7, with D possibly TRBD1 on 6 matching bases. V lost 6 bases to trimming and J lost 2 bases, with 14 bases between them. The CDR3 is 14 residues long. Germline V CDR1 and CDR2: WNHNN, SYGVQD (reference sequence). This CDR3 is CASRSVTGTYEQYV. The CDR3 DNA sequence: TGCGCCAGCAGGAGTGTGACAGGTACCTACGAGCAGTACGTC.

This clone was picked up a small number of times. The chain couples TRBV9 to TRBJ1-2; D perhaps matches TRBD1 (6 bases). Germline CDR1 SGDLS, CDR2 YYNGEE. This CDR3 is built from 13 residues. The V end lost 0 bases, the J end lost 7 bases, and 10 bases lay between the germline ends. The CDR3 is CASSVAPGAGYTF. Written as DNA, the CDR3 is TGTGCCAGCAGCGTAGCACCAGGGGCTGGCTACACCTTC. The full variable domain, in which reference TRBV9 and TRBJ1-2 provide the parts outside the CDR3, is DSGVTQTPKHLITATGQRVTLRCSPRSGDLSVYWYQQSLDQGLQFLIQYYNGEERAKGNILERFSAQQFPDLHSELNLSSLELGDSALYFCASSVAPGAGYTFGSGTRLTVV.

This clone occurred a few times. V usage is TRBV10-3 and J usage is TRBJ1-5, with TRBD1 as a possible D gene (5 bases). This CDR3 is 13 amino acids long. Between the trimmed V and J ends, which lost 6 bases and 0 bases, there was a span of 6 bases. CDR1 and CDR2 from the germline V gene are ENHRY and SYGVKD. CDR3 coding DNA: TGTGCCATCAGGACAGATAGCAATCAGCCCCAGCATTTT. Translation gives CAIRTDSNQPQHF.

The V call is TRBV5-5, the J call TRBJ2-1; 7 nucleotides agree with TRBD2. V dropped 1 base and J dropped 3; count of bases not matched to a gene: 4. CDR3 length: 15 residues. Germline CDR1 SGHKS, CDR2 YYEKEE (reference sequence). CDR3: CASSLQGGHYNEQFF. Written as DNA, the CDR3 is TGTGCCAGCAGCTTGCAGGGAGGGCACTACAATGAGCAGTTCTTC. The full variable domain, completed using reference TRBV5-5 and TRBJ2-1, is DAGVTQSPTHLIKTRGQQVTLRCSPISGHKSVSWYQQVLGQGPQFIFQYYEKEERGRGNFPDRFSARQFPNYSSELNVNALLLGDSALYLCASSLQGGHYNEQFFGPGTRLTVL.

This clone occurred a few times. The chain employs TRBV7-2 and TRBJ1-2; D gene uncertain. Germline-derived CDR1 and CDR2 are SGHTA and FQGNSA. Trimming shortened V by 1 base and J by 1 base, and 4 bases separated the two germline ends. CDR3 length: 13 amino acids. The CDR3 loop reads CASSLGGNYGYTF. The CDR3 coding sequence is TGTGCCAGCAGCTTAGGCGGTAACTATGGCTACACCTTC. The full variable domain, with the rest looked up from reference TRBV7-2 and TRBJ1-2, is GAGVSQSPSNKVTEKGKDVELRCDPISGHTALYWYRQSLGQGLEFLIYFQGNSAPDKSGLPSDRFSAERTGGSVSTLTIQRTQQEDSAVYLCASSLGGNYGYTFGSGTRLTVV.

The chain recombines TRBV6-1 with TRBJ1-4, with D unresolved. V gave up 3 bases and J gave up 3 bases, with 17 bases separating them. This CDR3 is built from 17 residues. In germline, CDR1 is MNHNS, CDR2 SASEGT. The CDR3 coding sequence is TGTGCCAGCAGTGATTATGGCAGACTTCAGTCTAATGAAAAACTGTTTTTT. As protein: CASSDYGRLQSNEKLFF.